This T cell receptor (beta chain) was obtained from a study of shared clonotypes between healthy human individuals. This table comes from immunoSEQ multiplex PCR, and its TCRdb copy is limited to in-frame clones, with some not included. Of about 2.4 million clones in the sample, approximately 90% were seen once. This clone was seen more than once but under ten times. Trimming cost V 0 bases and J 2 bases; bases outside gene matches: 3. CDR1 is GTSNPN and CDR2 is SVGIG in the germline V gene (reference sequence). This CDR3 comprises 16 residues. Material for sequencing was naive CD4+ T cells sorted from blood. Stated subset: CD45RA+ positively selected. The rearrangement uses TRBV30 and TRBJ1-4; 10 bases are a match to TRBD1. This TCR was recovered from a man aged 18-30 years in good health. This chain's CDR3 is CAWSVGGQGTNEKLFF. For the CDR3, the DNA is TGTGCCTGGAGTGTAGGGGGACAGGGGACTAATGAAAAACTGTTTTTT.